Below are 10 T cell receptor beta chains sequenced from a single sample in a study of T cells in Graves' hyperthyroidism and ophthalmopathy. RNA transcripts were the template for amplifying TCR beta CDR3 regions. With the HTBI primer set, the TCR CDR3 went through a first round of RT-PCR. TCRdb re-called the multiplex PCR reads through MiXCR, storing one row per CDR3 protein. The sample lists 450,000 to 650,000 distinct CDR3 sequences; approximately 15% were seen once. Material: blood. Receptor source: a woman aged 18-29 years with Graves' ophthalmopathy.

Many counts were recorded for this clonotype. The rearrangement links TRBV20-1 to TRBJ2-1; 10 nucleotides agree with TRBD2. Germline V gene data show CDR1 as DFQATT and CDR2 as SNEGSKA (reference sequence). There are 15 residues in the CDR3. V dropped 6 bases and J dropped 4; count of bases not matched to a gene: 9. The CDR3 sequence: CSAAKAGGFYNEQFF. As DNA, the CDR3 is TGCAGTGCCGCAAAAGCGGGAGGGTTTTACAATGAGCAGTTCTTC.

In its sample, this clonotype was seen many times. The chain combines TRBV28 with TRBJ1-1; no firm D call. The germline V gene encodes CDR1 MDHEN and CDR2 SYDVKM. The CDR3 runs 14 residues. Between the trimmed V and J ends, which lost 7 bases and 2 bases, there was a span of 14 bases. The CDR3 DNA sequence: TGTGCCAGCACCGAACACAATTTAAACACTGAAGCTTTCTTT. Translating gives CASTEHNLNTEAFF. The full variable domain, rest sourced from reference TRBV28 and TRBJ1-1, is DVKVTQSSRYLVKRTGEKVFLECVQDMDHENMFWYRQDPGLGLRLIYFSYDVKMKEKGDIPEGYSVSREKKERFSLILESASTNQTSMYLCASTEHNLNTEAFFGQGTRLTVV.

V and J are TRBV15 and TRBJ2-7; perhaps D is TRBD1 or TRBD2 (5 bases each). The CDR3 covers 17 residues. Germline assignment: CDR1 LNHNV and CDR2 YYDKDF (reference sequence). V was clipped by 1 base and J by 0 bases, with 16 bases between them. The CDR3 sequence is CATSRAKRGFSSYEQYF. The CDR3 DNA reads TGTGCCACCAGCAGAGCTAAGAGGGGCTTTAGCTCCTACGAGCAGTACTTC.

This clonotype has a count of ten or more. The V gene is TRBV6-1, the J gene TRBJ1-4, with D possibly TRBD1 on 6 matching bases. The CDR3 is made up of 18 amino acids. Trimming stripped 5 bases from V and 8 bases from J, with 27 bases between. The germline gives CDR1 MNHNS, CDR2 SASEGT. CDR3 residues: CASSQSGQLKVGREKLFF. The CDR3 coding sequence is TGTGCCAGCAGTCAGAGTGGACAGTTAAAAGTCGGTCGAGAAAAACTGTTTTTT.

This clonotype appeared many times. The chain recombines TRBV20-1 with TRBJ2-7; possibly TRBD2 for D (7 bases). Germline CDR1 reads DFQATT; CDR2 reads SNEGSKA (reference sequence). The CDR3 has 13 amino acids. The ends were cut back, 2 bases at V and 4 bases at J, with 12 bases in the middle. CDR3 region: CSARRGEGYEQYF. The CDR3 DNA reads as TGCAGTGCTAGAAGGGGGGAGGGGTACGAGCAGTACTTC.

This clonotype was detected a few times. The V gene is TRBV19, the J gene TRBJ1-1; D uncertain. Between the trimmed V and J ends, which lost 5 bases and 5 bases, there was a span of 18 bases. This CDR3 has 15 residues. Germline-derived CDR1 and CDR2 are LNHDA and SQIVND (reference sequence). The CDR3 nucleotides are TGTGCCAGTAGTGCCCTTGACGGGGATGGAACTGAAGCTTTCTTT. As protein: CASSALDGDGTEAFF.

This clonotype was found many times. J is TRBJ2-5 and V is TRBV6-6, with 11 bases lining up with TRBD1. V dropped 0 bases and J dropped 2; count of bases not matched to a gene: 5. The length of the CDR3 is 17 residues. Looked up from germline, CDR1 is MNHNY and CDR2 is SVGAGI (reference sequence). DNA of the CDR3: TGTGCCAGCAGTTACTCGAGGGGACAGGGGGTACAAGAGACCCAGTACTTC. This codes for CASSYSRGQGVQETQYF.

The chain is built from TRBV12-5 and TRBJ2-7; possible D gene TRBD2, 6 bases. The CDR3 is made up of 16 amino acids. Germline V gene lookup returns CDR1 LGHNT and CDR2 FRNRAP. V was cut by 2 bases and J by 4 bases, with 18 bases left in between. CDR3 amino acids: CASGLYSGGSGYEQYF. CDR3 DNA sequence: TGTGCTAGTGGTTTGTACTCTGGGGGGAGTGGGTACGAGCAGTACTTC.

In this sample, this clonotype turned up many times. In DNA form, the CDR3 reads TGTGCCAGCAGTTTAAGTAGCGCGACCGGGGAGCTGTTTTTT. It codes for CASSLSSATGELFF. This chain uses TRBV27 with TRBJ2-2; D is possibly TRBD2 (5 bases). Germline CDR1 and CDR2: MNHEY and SMNVEV (reference sequence). The CDR3 covers 14 residues. The V and J ends lost 2 bases and 5 bases respectively, with 9 bases between them.

This clonotype was detected only a few times. DNA for the CDR3: TGCGCCAGCAGCCAAGAGGGTGAAAAACTGTTTTTT. Translated: CASSQEGEKLFF. The chain couples TRBV4-1 to TRBJ1-4; D is unclear. The CDR3 runs to 12 residues. The V end was cut by 0 bases, the J end by 7 bases, with 3 bases between. Per germline, CDR1 MGHRA and CDR2 YSYEKL.